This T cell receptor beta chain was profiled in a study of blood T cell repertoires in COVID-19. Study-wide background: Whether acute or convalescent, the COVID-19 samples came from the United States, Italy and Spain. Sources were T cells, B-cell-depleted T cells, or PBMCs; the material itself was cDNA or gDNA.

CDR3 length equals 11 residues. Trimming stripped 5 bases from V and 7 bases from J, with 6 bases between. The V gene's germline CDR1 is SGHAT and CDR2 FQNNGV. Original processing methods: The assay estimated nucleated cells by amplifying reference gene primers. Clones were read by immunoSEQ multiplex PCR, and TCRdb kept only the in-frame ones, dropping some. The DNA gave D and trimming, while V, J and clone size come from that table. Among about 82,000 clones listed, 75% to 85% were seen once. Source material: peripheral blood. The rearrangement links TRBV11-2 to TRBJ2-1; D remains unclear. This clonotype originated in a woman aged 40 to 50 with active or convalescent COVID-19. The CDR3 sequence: CASSPQNEQFF. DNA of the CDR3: TGTGCCAGCAGCCCACAAAATGAGCAGTTCTTC.